The 20 T cell receptor beta chains below were found in one sample sequenced in a study of vaccination and CD4 T cells after COVID-19. Cultured CD4+ T-cell DNA underwent Oncomine TCR Beta short-read sequencing. TCRdb itself ran the PCR reads through MiXCR, one entry per CDR3 protein. The sample records 18,000 or so distinct CDR3 sequences, approximately 40% being singletons. The time point was: late sampling 161 to 241 days after vaccination in a few convalescent patients. Indicated treatment: roughly ten-day PBMC culture with coronavirus spike peptide pools or control peptides (ViraFEST assay). Which antigens these TCRs recognize remains unknown. This specimen was CD4+ T cells from blood, cultured in vitro, taken about 7 months after SARS-CoV-2 vaccination. These receptors were collected from a human donor who had recovered from COVID-19.

The chain couples TRBV20-1 to TRBJ1-3; D is undetermined. The CDR3 runs 12 residues. Trimming shortened V by 5 bases and J by 2 bases, and 7 bases separated the two germline ends. Germline V gene lookup returns CDR1 DFQATT and CDR2 SNEGSKA (reference sequence). The chain's CDR3 is CSACTAGNTIYF. The CDR3 DNA follows: TGCAGTGCTTGTACCGCTGGAAACACCATATATTTT.

V gene TRBV7-9 combines with J gene TRBJ1-2; no reliable D call. Germline CDR1 reads SEHNR; CDR2 reads FQNEAQ (reference sequence). CDR3 length: 13 residues. V was trimmed by 7 bases and J by 1 base, leaving 10 bases between them. The CDR3 sequence is CASKKENNYGYTF. Here the CDR3 DNA reads TGTGCCAGCAAGAAGGAAAATAACTATGGCTACACCTTC.

V and J are TRBV7-9 and TRBJ2-4; 7 bases align to TRBD1. The CDR3 spans 12 residues. Germline-derived CDR1 and CDR2 are SEHNR and FQNEAQ (reference sequence). V lost 3 bases, J lost 11 bases, and 4 bases stayed unmatched. The CDR3 DNA follows: TGTGCCAGCAGCTTGGGACAGTCCCTTCAGTACTTC. This sequence encodes CASSLGQSLQYF. The complete variable domain, with remaining parts taken from reference TRBV7-9 and TRBJ2-4, reads DTGVSQNPRHKITKRGQNVTFRCDPISEHNRLYWYRQTLGQGPEFLTYFQNEAQLEKSRLLSDRFSAERPKGSFSTLEIQRTEQGDSAMYLCASSLGQSLQYFGAGTRLSVL.

In its sample, this clonotype was seen a few times. The V and J genes are TRBV19 and TRBJ2-5; D gene ambiguous. CDR1 and CDR2 from the germline V gene are LNHDA and SQIVND (reference sequence). The CDR3 has 14 amino acids. The V end was cut by 3 bases, the J end by 2 bases, with 10 bases between. The CDR3 loop reads CASSIGPTQETQYF. CDR3 DNA sequence: TGTGCCAGTAGTATCGGACCTACTCAAGAGACCCAGTACTTC.

The CDR3 is CAIGTSGGHEQYF. CDR3 nucleotides: TGTGCCATTGGGACTAGCGGGGGTCATGAGCAGTACTTC. The chain employs TRBV10-3 and TRBJ2-7, with 14 bases that match TRBD2. Germline V CDR1 and CDR2: ENHRY, SYGVKD. Trimming cost V 9 bases and J 7 bases; bases outside gene matches: 5. The CDR3 totals 13 residues.

The genes are TRBV7-9 and TRBJ2-7; possible D gene TRBD1, 5 bases. V gave up 6 bases and J gave up 0 bases, with 12 bases separating them. CDR3 length: 14 residues. Germline-derived CDR1 and CDR2 are SEHNR and FQNEAQ (reference sequence). Here the CDR3 DNA reads TGTGCCAGCAGGTCCGACAGTAGCTCCTACGAGCAGTACTTC. This translates into CASRSDSSSYEQYF.

This sequence joins TRBV11-1 and TRBJ2-7; a possible D gene is TRBD2 (6 bases). Trimming stripped 4 bases from V and 3 bases from J, with 13 bases between. The germline CDR1 and CDR2 sequences are SGHAT and FQDESV (reference sequence). This CDR3 spans 14 amino acids. CDR3: CASSYSGQGYEQYF. CDR3 bases: TGTGCCAGCAGCTATAGCGGTCAGGGCTACGAGCAGTACTTC.

Of note for this clonotype: A read error may be the cause here, since a much bigger clone is one base away. This chain's CDR3 is CAISLVGSGNTIYF. The CDR3 DNA is TGTGCCATCAGTTTAGTTGGTTCTGGAAACACCATATATTTT. The J gene is TRBJ1-3, the V gene TRBV10-3; no definite D call. The length of the CDR3 is 14 residues. Germline V CDR1 and CDR2: ENHRY, SYGVKD. Trimming took 5 bases from V and 1 from J, leaving 9 bases between them.

The V call is TRBV5-4, the J call TRBJ2-5; weak D call: TRBD1 (6 bases). Trimming removed 2 bases from V and 5 bases from J, with 13 bases in between. Germline V lookup: CDR1 SGHNT, CDR2 YYREEE (reference sequence). The CDR3 has 14 residues. CDR3 sequence: CASSFTGSLETQYF. CDR3 bases: TGTGCCAGCAGCTTTACAGGGTCGTTGGAGACCCAGTACTTC.

The chain joins TRBV11-2 to TRBJ2-7; 9 nucleotides agree with TRBD1. V shed 0 bases, J shed 5 bases, and the junction held 5 bases outside the gene matches. Germline V lookup: CDR1 SGHAT, CDR2 FQNNGV. The CDR3 extends over 15 amino acids. The DNA for the CDR3 is TGTGCCAGCAGCTTAGACCCGGACAGGGGTGACGAGCAGTACTTC. This sequence encodes CASSLDPDRGDEQYF.

The chain combines TRBV2 with TRBJ1-2; perhaps TRBD1 as D (5 bases). The CDR3 length is 13 residues. Germline loops: CDR1 SNHLY, CDR2 FYNNEI. Trimming removed 4 bases from V and 7 bases from J, with 13 bases in between. CDR3 sequence (DNA): TGTGCCAGCAGTGGACAGCGGGACCCTGGCTACACCTTC. Amino acids: CASSGQRDPGYTF.

The CDR3: CASSYHRTRQETQYF. DNA of the CDR3: TGTGCCAGCAGTTACCATCGGACACGGCAAGAGACCCAGTACTTC. This chain links TRBV6-2 or TRBV6-3 with TRBJ2-5; D perhaps matches TRBD1 (5 bases). The CDR3 extends over 15 amino acids. Germline loops: CDR1 MNHEY, CDR2 SVGEGT. V was cut by 2 bases and J by 2 bases, with 12 bases left in between.

By sample share, this clonotype is medium-sized. The rearrangement joins TRBV7-8 to TRBJ2-2, with D hard to call. Germline lookup yields CDR1 SGHVS and CDR2 FQNEAQ. This CDR3 is built from 15 residues. The ends were cut back, 6 bases at V and 8 bases at J, with 19 bases in the middle. The CDR3 DNA follows: TGTGCCAGCAGTCGAGATCTATGGGCGGCGGGGGAGCTGTTTTTT. It specifies CASSRDLWAAGELFF. The complete variable domain, with remaining parts taken from reference TRBV7-8 and TRBJ2-2, reads GAGVSQSPRYKVAKRGQDVALRCDPISGHVSLFWYQQALGQGPEFLTYFQNEAQLDKSGLPSDRFFAERPEGSVSTLKIQRTQQEDSAVYLCASSRDLWAAGELFFGEGSRLTVL.

This chain connects TRBV6-2 or TRBV6-3 to TRBJ2-7; D assignment may be TRBD1 or TRBD2 (5 bases each). Per the germline V gene, CDR1 is MNHEY and CDR2 is SVGEGT. The CDR3 totals 13 residues. V was pared by 6 bases and J by 3 bases, with 12 bases between. This CDR3 reads CASRTGTFYEQYF. CDR3 sequence (DNA): TGTGCCAGCAGAACCGGGACCTTCTACGAGCAGTACTTC.

This clonotype was seen more than once but under ten times. This chain links TRBV20-1 with TRBJ1-5; 10 bases map to TRBD1. The V segment lost 5 bases and the J segment 1 base; nucleotides outside the gene matches: 5. This CDR3 is 15 amino acids long. Germline CDR1 and CDR2: DFQATT and SNEGSKA (reference sequence). The DNA for the CDR3 is TGCAGTGCTGCCAGACAGGGGGCGAGCAATCAGCCCCAGCATTTT. Translating it yields CSAARQGASNQPQHF.

This clonotype was observed a handful of times. The chain has TRBV10-3 and TRBJ2-7; possibly TRBD2 for D (6 bases). Germline V gene data show CDR1 as ENHRY and CDR2 as SYGVKD. Trimming took off 3 bases at V and 1 base at J, with 22 bases between the two ends. This CDR3 has 18 residues. CDR3 region: CAISERSLIRGISYEQYF. CDR3 bases: TGTGCCATCAGTGAAAGGTCCTTGATTCGCGGGATTTCCTACGAGCAGTACTTC.

The count of this clonotype is one. The chain recombines TRBV5-4 with TRBJ1-6; D possibly corresponds to TRBD1 (5 bases). This CDR3 is built from 15 residues. The germline V gene has CDR1 SGHNT and CDR2 YYREEE (reference sequence). Trimming removed 5 bases from V and 6 bases from J, with 15 bases in between. The chain's CDR3 is CASSYRRGTNSPLHF. The CDR3 DNA is TGTGCCAGCAGTTACCGCCGGGGGACTAATTCACCCCTCCACTTT.

The chain uses TRBV19 and TRBJ2-5; either TRBD1 or TRBD2 may fit D (5 bases each). The CDR3 contains 13 residues. Trimming removed 3 bases at V and 7 bases at J, with 12 bases between. Germline CDR1 and CDR2: LNHDA and SQIVND (reference sequence). CDR3 in DNA: TGTGCCAGTAGTATTTCCGATGGGGGGACCCAGTACTTC. This translates into CASSISDGGTQYF. The full variable domain, with the rest looked up from reference TRBV19 and TRBJ2-5, is DGGITQSPKYLFRKEGQNVTLSCEQNLNHDAMYWYRQDPGQGLRLIYYSQIVNDFQKGDIAEGYSVSREKKESFPLTVTSAQKNPTAFYLCASSISDGGTQYFGPGTRLLVL.

The chain links TRBV20-1 to TRBJ2-5; 10 bases align to TRBD2. This CDR3 is 14 amino acids long. With 1 base clipped from V and 5 bases from J, the junction kept 4 bases outside the gene matches. The germline V gene encodes CDR1 DFQATT and CDR2 SNEGSKA (reference sequence). The CDR3 here is CSARVAGGRETQYF. The CDR3 DNA reads TGCAGTGCTAGAGTAGCGGGAGGCCGGGAGACCCAGTACTTC.

The J gene is TRBJ1-2, the V gene TRBV4-3; tentative D call: TRBD1 (6 bases). The CDR3 has 16 residues. Germline assignment: CDR1 LGHNA and CDR2 YSLEER. V shed 0 bases and J shed 3 bases, with 14 bases lying between them. CDR3: CASSQEFRHRDYGYTF. CDR3 sequence (DNA): TGCGCCAGCAGCCAAGAGTTCCGTCACAGGGACTATGGCTACACCTTC.